This is a list of T cell receptor beta chains from one sample in a study of spatial heterogeneity in lung cancer. MiXCR, applied by TCRdb to the 5' RACE reads, yields one record per CDR3 protein. Among approximately 93,000 distinct CDR3 sequences listed, roughly a fifth were seen once. Sequenced here: PBMCs, sampled at follow-up. The receptors stem from a male donor with early-stage non-small cell lung cancer. Each CDR3 is given with its conserved first and last residue. Fields, in order: clone size, D gene, V gene, J gene, CDR3 DNA, CDR3 protein. A D gene is named only where the DNA matches it firmly. Clone size is given for some rows only: seen once, a few or many times, or a class if the clone is expanded.

>few|TRBD1|TRBV5-4|TRBJ2-5
TGTGCCAGCAGCCTAAAGACAGGGGAAGAGACCCAGTACTTC
CASSLKTGEETQYF
>few|.|TRBV9|TRBJ2-2
TGTGCCAGCAGCGAGCCTAGTGGGGGAACCGGGGAGCTGTTTTTT
CASSEPSGGTGELFF
>few|.|TRBV29-1|TRBJ1-3
TGCAGCGTCCGGGACGGCGGCGGAAACACCATATATTTT
CSVRDGGGNTIYF
>.|TRBD2|TRBV19|TRBJ2-1
TGTGCCAGTAGTTTTAGCGGGAGTAAGGATGAGCAGTTCTTC
CASSFSGSKDEQFF
>few|TRBD2|TRBV25-1|TRBJ2-7
TGTGCCAGCGCCCTAGCGGGAGGCTACGAGCAGTACTTC
CASALAGGYEQYF
>.|TRBD2|TRBV20-1|TRBJ2-7
TGCAGTGCTACGCGGGAGGGTTACGAGCAGTACTTC
CSATREGYEQYF
>.|.|TRBV21-1|TRBJ2-1
TGTGCCAAGTCAGCGGGGCCCTCCTACAATGAGCAGTTCTTC
CAKSAGPSYNEQFF
>.|TRBD2|TRBV6-5|TRBJ2-1
TGTGCCAGCAGACCTTTGGCGGGAGGAAAATTCCATGAGCAGTTCTTC
CASRPLAGGKFHEQFF
>.|.|TRBV12-3/TRBV12-4|TRBJ2-2
TGTGCCAGCAGTCAGACAGGAGGGGGGCTGTTTTTT
CASSQTGGGLFF
>few|TRBD1|TRBV11-3|TRBJ2-1
TGTGCCAGCAGCCTCCGGGGCACAGGGGGGTACAATGAGCAGTTCTTC
CASSLRGTGGYNEQFF
>.|.|TRBV23-1|TRBJ1-5
TGCGCCAGCAGTCAATCTGGGACGTGGGATTGGCCCCAGCATTTT
CASSQSGTWDWPQHF
>few|.|TRBV30|TRBJ2-7
TGTGCCGCTACCGGGGGGCGGGGGACCTACGAGCAGTACTTC
CAATGGRGTYEQYF
>.|TRBD2|TRBV7-3|TRBJ2-3
TGTGCCAGCAGCTTAACTCCGGGAGGGATTGAAGATACGCAGTATTTT
CASSLTPGGIEDTQYF
>few|.|TRBV11-2|TRBJ2-6
TGTGCCAGCAGCTTAGTAGGACAGAGATCTGGGGCCAACGTCCTGACTTTC
CASSLVGQRSGANVLTF
>few|.|TRBV27|TRBJ1-1
TGTGCCAGCAGTTCCGCAGGGGCGGTGAACACTGAAGCTTTCTTT
CASSSAGAVNTEAFF
>many|.|TRBV3-1|TRBJ2-2
TGTGCCAGCAGCCCCACACGGGACCGTCTCATAGGGGAGCTGTTTTTT
CASSPTRDRLIGELFF
>few|TRBD2|TRBV6-5|TRBJ2-2
TGTGCCAGCACCCTGACTAGCGGGAGGGTCACCGGGGAGCTGTTTTTT
CASTLTSGRVTGELFF
>.|.|TRBV15|TRBJ2-5
TGTGCCACCAGCTTCACCCAGCGTGGGGAGACCCAGTACTTC
CATSFTQRGETQYF
>.|TRBD1|TRBV18|TRBJ2-2
TGTGCCAGCACACGGGGACAGGGCATCGCTACCGGGGAGCTGTTTTTT
CASTRGQGIATGELFF
>.|TRBD2|TRBV11-2|TRBJ2-1
TGTGCCAGCAGCTTCCCGACTAGCGGGAGGTCCAATGAGCAGTTCTTC
CASSFPTSGRSNEQFF
>many|TRBD2|TRBV11-3|TRBJ2-7
TGTGCCAGCAGCTTAGATGGACTAGCGGGACGAGAGCAGTACTTC
CASSLDGLAGREQYF
>.|.|TRBV7-2|TRBJ2-1
TGTGCCAGCAGCTTAGGTATTGGGGGCCGAGGGAATGAGCAGTTCTTC
CASSLGIGGRGNEQFF
>.|.|TRBV4-3|TRBJ1-2
TGCGCCAGCAGCCAAGATCGAGTTTTTAACTATGGCTACACCTTC
CASSQDRVFNYGYTF
>.|.|TRBV10-3|TRBJ2-7
TGTACCATCAGTTCGAGCTCCTACGAGCAGTACTTC
CTISSSSYEQYF
>.|TRBD1|TRBV18|TRBJ1-5
TGTGCCAGCTCAGAAGGACAGGCGAGCAATCAGCCCCAGCATTTT
CASSEGQASNQPQHF
>few|.|TRBV6-5|TRBJ2-5
TGTGCCAGCAGCCGAGGACAAGGCCAAGAGACCCAGTACTTC
CASSRGQGQETQYF
>few|TRBD1|TRBV6-5|TRBJ1-6
TGTGCCAGCAGTTACAGACAGGGGGCTCCTAATTCACCCCTCCACTTT
CASSYRQGAPNSPLHF
>.|.|TRBV29-1|TRBJ1-1
TGCAGCGTTCTTCAGCAGGGGCTGATAACGACTGAAGCTTTCTTT
CSVLQQGLITTEAFF
>.|.|TRBV7-2|TRBJ2-2
TGTGCCAGCAGCTCCGGTAGTGTCACCGGGGAGCTGTTTTTT
CASSSGSVTGELFF
>few|.|TRBV4-3|TRBJ1-2
TGCGCCAGCAGCCAAGAATACATGGGAGGCTACACCTTC
CASSQEYMGGYTF
>.|TRBD1|TRBV5-4|TRBJ1-6
TGTGCCAGCAGCCGGACAGGGTCCGACTCCTATAATTCACCCCTCCACTTT
CASSRTGSDSYNSPLHF
>.|.|TRBV9|TRBJ1-5
TGTGCCAGCAGCGGGGGACCTCAGGGCAATCAGCCCCAGCATTTT
CASSGGPQGNQPQHF
>few|.|TRBV19|TRBJ2-3
TGTGCCAGTAGCACCCGGACAGGGAGGGGCACAGATACGCAGTATTTT
CASSTRTGRGTDTQYF
>.|.|TRBV11-1|TRBJ2-7
TGTGCCAGCAGCTTAGGGCCTGCGACATGGGAGCAGTACTTC
CASSLGPATWEQYF
>many|.|TRBV19|TRBJ2-5
TGTGCCAGTAGTACCCCGACGATCCGTGAGACCCAGTACTTC
CASSTPTIRETQYF
>.|.|TRBV10-3|TRBJ1-1
TGTGCCATCAGTGAAGGGAAAGTGAACACTGAAGCTTTCTTT
CAISEGKVNTEAFF
>.|.|TRBV24-1|TRBJ1-2
TGTGCCACCAGTGATTTACACAAGACGCATGGCTACACCTTC
CATSDLHKTHGYTF
>.|.|TRBV9|TRBJ2-2
TGTGCCAGCAGCGTAGGAGTTAGCGGGAACACCGGGGAGCTGTTTTTT
CASSVGVSGNTGELFF
>few|TRBD1|TRBV20-1|TRBJ1-2
TGCAGTGCTGCGCGGACAGGGGGCACCTATGGCTACACCTTC
CSAARTGGTYGYTF
>.|.|TRBV25-1|TRBJ1-1
TGTGCCAGCAGTGAAGGGGTAGGACGGCCGGCTTTCTTT
CASSEGVGRPAFF
>.|TRBD1|TRBV5-5|TRBJ2-1
TGTGCCAGCAGCTCGGGACAGGGATCCTACAATGAGCAGTTCTTC
CASSSGQGSYNEQFF